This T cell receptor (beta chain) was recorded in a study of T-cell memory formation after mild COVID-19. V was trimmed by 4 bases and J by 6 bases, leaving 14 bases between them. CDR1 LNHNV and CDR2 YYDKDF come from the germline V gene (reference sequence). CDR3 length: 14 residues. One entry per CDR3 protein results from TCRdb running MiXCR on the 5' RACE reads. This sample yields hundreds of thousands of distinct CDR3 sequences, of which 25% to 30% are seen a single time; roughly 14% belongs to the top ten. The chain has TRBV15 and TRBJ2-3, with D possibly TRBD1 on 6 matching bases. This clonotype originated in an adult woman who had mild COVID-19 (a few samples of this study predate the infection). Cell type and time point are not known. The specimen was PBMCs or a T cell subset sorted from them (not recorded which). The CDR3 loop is CATSNRVSKDTQYF. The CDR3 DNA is TGTGCCACCAGCAACAGGGTGTCGAAGGATACGCAGTATTTT.